Included here is one T cell receptor beta chain sequence, with context. Genomic DNA in an amount of approximately 1.9 micrograms was extracted from cryopreserved PBMCs and used for the preparation of TCR beta libraries. The sample comes from a study of cytotoxic CD8 clonotypes in ibrutinib-treated CLL. As for the study in general: Included were 11 to 12 relapsed/refractory and about 14 treatment-naive patients, of whom about 18 were IGHV unmutated.

Libraries were prepared by immunoSEQ multiplex PCR; TCRdb keeps only in-frame clonotypes and omits some of them. The sample shows about 72,000 clones, approximately 80% of them seen only once. The CDR3 extends over 13 amino acids. The germline CDR1 and CDR2 sequences are MNHNY and SVGAGI (reference sequence). The V gene lost 9 bases and the J gene lost 1 base, with 11 bases spanning the gap. The source material was PBMCs, sampled at disease progression, from a patient treated with ibrutinib. The clonotype comes from a human donor with chronic lymphocytic leukemia. This chain connects TRBV6-6 to TRBJ2-3; no firm D call. The CDR3 sequence is CASGPQGTDTQYF. CDR3 in DNA: TGTGCCAGTGGACCCCAGGGCACAGATACGCAGTATTTT.